This entry features one T cell receptor beta chain sequence. This clone was recorded once. Its antigen remains undetermined. Within one base of it there is no much larger clone, and no base qualities were kept. V is cut by 3 bases and J by 8 bases, and the space between the germline ends is 13 bases. The CDR3 covers 14 residues, taking in both the cysteine and the phenylalanine. Here the CDR3 DNA is all that survives: 42 bases in frame from base 1. The germline V gene yields LGHNA for CDR1 and YSLEER for CDR2. This entry belongs to a study of shared clonotypes between healthy human individuals (dated by TCRdb to about 2020). For context, the study as a whole: The cohort comprised a couple of women and a few men aged 18 to 49 years. The study deeply sequenced blood TCR repertoires of about 5 healthy adults to estimate repertoire size and the extent of clonotype sharing between individuals. To increase sequencing depth and limit assay-specific biases, different laboratories used diverse techniques to prepare libraries and sequence TCR repertoires. Between about 0.85 and 8.9 billion PBMCs per donor were obtained by leukapheresis.

Donors were healthy HIV-negative adults with no recently reported acute infections or vaccinations. Every donor was a Caucasian adult residing in Nashville, Tennessee, USA. For unsorted samples, some 90 million PBMCs were counted and genomic DNA was extracted with the QIAamp DNA Blood Mini kit. Blood was collected by leukapheresis, and PBMCs were isolated by Ficoll-Histopaque density gradient centrifugation and then cryopreserved in liquid nitrogen vapor phase. General conclusions and limits of the study: Based on pairwise subsampling, the degree of clonotype sharing among donors was expected to be affected by sequencing depth. Sampling was restricted to blood, and TCR repertoires in tissue are likely to differ from TCR repertoires in blood. The small number of donors limited the genetic and exposure-history diversity represented.

Using the deep immunoSEQ assay, TCR CDR3 regions were amplified from genomic DNA by multiplex PCR. Extracted genomic DNA from each cell subset was spread evenly across all wells of several immunoSEQ 96-well plates, with each plate serving as a replicate. For unsorted PBMC, 250 to 300 ng genomic DNA, equal to 25,000 to 35,000 T cell genomes, was loaded into each replicate PCR. Genomic DNA from unsorted PBMC was sequenced over ten immunoSEQ deep assay plates. Purified libraries were quantified with a Qubit 3.0 fluorometer, sized on a Bioanalyzer 2100, and re-quantified with the KAPA Library Quantification kit. A separate single-read 150-cycle Illumina NextSeq 550 flow cell was used to sequence each immunoSEQ 96-well plate. The paper's processing steps were these. The immunoSEQ output contained only junctional sequences without quality scores, so filtering could not match that applied to full-length reads. Sequences were annotated with PyIR, a Python wrapper for IgBLAST v1.9, using IMGT germline references to assign V/J genes and CDR3. Any read was removed if the V/J assignment was weak (E-value above 1e-6), the CDR3 was missing, or the read contained stop codons, out-of-frame junctions, or ambiguous translated residues. V3J clonotypes were defined by identical inferred V gene, J gene, and CDR3 amino acid sequence. The percentage overlap between two repertoires was calculated by dividing the number of shared unique clonotypes by the size of the smaller repertoire. Repertoire richness was assessed with RTK rarefaction, the Chao1 estimator, and Recon v2.1 estimates of unobserved clonotypes. TCRdb retrieved this table from immuneACCESS and kept in-frame rearrangements only. Not all clones are present; in checked studies, unresolved V genes account for under half, and no reason is known for the remainder. The DNA was the basis for D and trimming; V, J and clone size are from that table. The sample has about 470,000 clones on record, about four fifths of them singletons. The ten largest clones capture approximately 13% of the sample.

The receptor comes from a woman aged 40 to 50 in good health. Some clones in this sample may be carry-over from other donors' samples. The sequenced material came from PBMCs. The rearranged segments are TRBV4-3 and TRBJ1-4; a tentative D match to TRBD1 spans 5 bases. In nucleotide form, the sequence is TGCGCCAGCAGCCAGGACTCTCGGGGGGAAAAACTGTTTTTT. Translated, it reads CASSQDSRGEKLFF.